A single sample gave rise to the 8 T cell receptor beta chains below, sequenced in a study of CD8+ T cells in alopecia areata. Reverse transcription of extracted RNA yielded cDNA, which provided the sequencing template. The protocol was immunoSEQ multiplex PCR, while the TCRdb copy is restricted to in-frame clones and leaves out a portion. The sample lists 200,000 or so clones, roughly 64% occurring once. Treatment in this sample: oral pan-JAK inhibitor, 5-10 mg twice daily. The starting material was CD4+ T cells sorted from blood, obtained at week 24, from a patient treated with tofacitinib. These receptors originate from a human donor with alopecia areata.

The J gene is TRBJ2-1, the V gene TRBV6-1; 13 nucleotides agree with TRBD2. CDR3 size: 15 residues. CDR1 is MNHNS and CDR2 is SASEGT in the germline V gene. J lost 9 bases, V lost 4 bases, and 6 bases had no gene match. The DNA for the CDR3 is TGTGCCAGCAGTGTACGGACTAGCGGGAGCGGTGAGCAGTTCTTC. Residues: CASSVRTSGSGEQFF.

This clone was found a few times. The rearrangement joins TRBV10-3 to TRBJ1-5; D is unresolved. The CDR3 has 13 residues. Trimming took 3 bases from V and 6 from J, leaving 9 bases between them. The germline V gene has CDR1 ENHRY and CDR2 SYGVKD. This CDR3 reads CAISDPKGQPQHF. The CDR3 DNA sequence: TGTGCCATCAGTGACCCGAAGGGTCAGCCCCAGCATTTT.

CDR3 sequence (DNA): TGTGCCATCAGGCGGGACATGAACACTGAAGCTTTCTTT. Translating gives CAIRRDMNTEAFF. This sequence joins TRBV10-3 and TRBJ1-1, with a tentative D call TRBD1 (6 bases). Germline V gene lookup returns CDR1 ENHRY and CDR2 SYGVKD. This CDR3 is 13 amino acids long. Between the trimmed V and J ends, which lost 6 bases and 0 bases, there was a span of 8 bases.

This clone has just a few counts. V is TRBV5-5 and J is TRBJ2-3, with 11 bases fitting TRBD2. Germline V CDR1 and CDR2: SGHKS, YYEKEE (reference sequence). V was pared by 7 bases and J by 11 bases, with 6 bases of the junction left unmatched. There are 12 residues in the CDR3. The CDR3 here is CASGTSGGGQYF. CDR3 bases: TGTGCCAGCGGCACTAGCGGGGGCGGGCAGTATTTT.

The chain is built from TRBV27 and TRBJ2-2; D remains ambiguous. The V gene lost 0 bases and the J gene lost 7 bases, with 0 bases spanning the gap. CDR1 MNHEY and CDR2 SMNVEV come from the germline V gene (reference sequence). This CDR3 comprises 11 residues. The CDR3 loop is CASSLSGELFF. CDR3 DNA: TGTGCCAGCAGTTTATCCGGGGAGCTGTTTTTT.

This clone was counted a few times. This rearrangement joins TRBV19 to TRBJ2-2; D perhaps matches TRBD1 (5 bases). Looked up from germline, CDR1 is LNHDA and CDR2 is SQIVND (reference sequence). Trimming took 5 bases from V and 5 from J, leaving 9 bases between them. The CDR3 loop spans 13 amino acids. The CDR3 sequence: CASSQGRTGELFF. CDR3 DNA sequence: TGTGCCAGTAGTCAGGGCAGAACCGGGGAGCTGTTTTTT.

Only a few counts were recorded for this clone. The chain is built from TRBV29-1 and TRBJ2-1; 9 positions agree with TRBD2. The trim removed 5 bases at V and 5 bases at J, leaving 7 bases unmatched. The germline CDR1 and CDR2 sequences are SQVTM and ANQGSEA. This CDR3 region has 14 residues. The CDR3 DNA is TGCAGCGTTTCTAGCGGGACTAGTAACAATGAGCAGTTCTTC. This sequence encodes CSVSSGTSNNEQFF.

The rearrangement uses TRBV9 and TRBJ2-5; the D gene is possibly TRBD1 (5 bases). The V and J ends lost 5 bases and 5 bases respectively, with 10 bases between them. The CDR3 runs to 12 residues. Germline values: CDR1 SGDLS, CDR2 YYNGEE. The CDR3 protein is CASSKGRETQYF. In DNA, the CDR3 is TGTGCCAGCAGTAAGGGGCGCGAGACCCAGTACTTC.